The 9 T cell receptor beta chains reported below all come from one sample, sequenced in a study of blood T cell repertoires in COVID-19. TCRdb's copy holds only in-frame clones and misses some; the assay was immunoSEQ multiplex PCR. The sample has 130,000 to 150,000 clones, 60% to 80% seen once. Sequenced: peripheral blood. The receptor set was obtained from a man between 45 and 60 years old with active or convalescent COVID-19.

The genes are TRBV5-4 and TRBJ1-4, with D perhaps TRBD1 (5 bases). V was pared by 0 bases and J by 8 bases, with 14 bases between. The CDR3 contains 15 residues. In germline, CDR1 is SGHNT, CDR2 YYREEE (reference sequence). The CDR3 bases are TGTGCCAGCAGCTTGGGGAGGGGCGTTGGGGAAAAACTGTTTTTT. Its translation is CASSLGRGVGEKLFF.

The chain has TRBV11-1 and TRBJ2-1; 10 positions agree with TRBD2. Looked up from germline, CDR1 is SGHAT and CDR2 is FQDESV (reference sequence). The CDR3 has 19 residues. The V segment lost 0 bases and the J segment 0 bases; nucleotides outside the gene matches: 8. CDR3 coding DNA: TGTGCCAGCAGCTTAGCGTGGCCTAGCGGGAGTCCCTCCTACAATGAGCAGTTCTTC. Amino acid sequence: CASSLAWPSGSPSYNEQFF.

The chain couples TRBV15 to TRBJ2-5; TRBD2 matches at 7 bases. V was pared by 3 bases and J by 2 bases, with 6 bases of the junction left unmatched. Germline-derived CDR1 and CDR2 are LNHNV and YYDKDF (reference sequence). The CDR3 is 15 amino acids. The CDR3 nucleotides are TGTGCCACCAGCAGGGGAGGGACTCTTCAAGAGACCCAGTACTTC. It yields the protein CATSRGGTLQETQYF. Supplemented by reference TRBV15 and TRBJ2-5, the full variable domain reads DAMVIQNPRYQVTQFGKPVTLSCSQTLNHNVMYWYQQKSSQAPKLLFHYYDKDFNNEADTPDNFQSRRPNTSFCFLDIRSPGLGDTAMYLCATSRGGTLQETQYFGPGTRLLVL.

This clone turned up a few times. The chain links TRBV28 to TRBJ1-5; TRBD1 might be the D (6 bases). Germline V lookup: CDR1 MDHEN, CDR2 SYDVKM. This CDR3 spans 15 amino acids. Trimming took 6 bases from V and 3 from J, leaving 15 bases between them. The CDR3 sequence: CASSGAGVPNQPQHF. The CDR3 nucleotides read TGTGCCAGCAGCGGGGCAGGGGTCCCCAATCAGCCCCAGCATTTT.

A few counts support this clone. J is TRBJ2-7 and V is TRBV3-1 (or the pseudogene TRBV3-2), with TRBD2 matching 8 bases. The CDR3 is made up of 14 amino acids. The ends lost 4 bases at V and 4 bases at J; junction bases unmatched: 6. From germline, CDR1 is LGHDT and CDR2 YNNKEL (reference sequence). The CDR3 bases are TGTGCCAGCAGCCCGGGACTAGGAGTATACGAGCAGTACTTC. Its protein is CASSPGLGVYEQYF.

The chain carries TRBV3-1 (or the pseudogene TRBV3-2) and TRBJ1-3, with D unresolved. This CDR3 spans 14 amino acids. CDR1 is LGHDT and CDR2 is YNNKEL in the germline V gene (reference sequence). Trimming pared 3 bases from V and 2 bases from J, leaving 8 bases between. The CDR3 loop is CASSHVQAGNTIYF. DNA for the CDR3: TGTGCCAGCAGCCATGTCCAGGCTGGAAACACCATATATTTT.

This clone has ten or more counts. The CDR3, as DNA: TGCGCCAGCAGCCAAGATCCCACGGGCCTCTCGGGGGGCTACACCTTC. Its protein is CASSQDPTGLSGGYTF. The rearrangement joins TRBV4-1 to TRBJ1-2; the D is unclear. The length of the CDR3 is 16 residues. Germline CDR1 is MGHRA and CDR2 is YSYEKL. V was cut by 0 bases and J by 8 bases, with 19 bases left in between.

CDR3 sequence reads: CASNRAGQPQHF. As DNA, the CDR3 is TGTGCCAGCAACAGGGCAGGGCAGCCCCAGCATTTT. This chain connects TRBV5-6 to TRBJ1-5, with D possibly being TRBD1 (6 bases). Trimming shortened V by 6 bases and J by 7 bases, and 11 bases separated the two germline ends. The length of the CDR3 is 12 residues. The germline CDR1 and CDR2 sequences are SGHDT and YYEEEE.

The V call is TRBV2, the J call TRBJ2-2; 12 bases line up with TRBD1. The CDR3 has 15 residues. V trimming: 6 bases; J trimming: 6 bases; junction bases outside the gene matches: 5. The germline gives CDR1 SNHLY, CDR2 FYNNEI. CDR3 loop: CASSSGTGGPGELFF. For the CDR3, the DNA is TGTGCCAGCAGCTCCGGGACAGGGGGCCCCGGGGAGCTGTTTTTT.